The 19 T cell receptor beta chains below were found in one sample sequenced in a study of control samples from healthy donors and cancer patients. Profiling relied on immunoSEQ multiplex PCR, and the TCRdb table lists in-frame clones only, not all of them. The sample lists roughly 50,000 clones; 95% to 96% were seen once. Sequenced material: blood. These receptors all stem from a woman aged 25-40 years in good health.

The chain uses TRBV28 and TRBJ2-7; 8 bases line up with TRBD1. Germline-derived CDR1 and CDR2 are MDHEN and SYDVKM. The J segment lost 0 bases and the V segment lost 4 bases, leaving 5 bases of the junction unmatched. This CDR3 is built from 15 residues. DNA of the CDR3: TGTGCCAGCAGTTCCTCCGGGACAGGCTCCTACGAGCAGTACTTC. This encodes CASSSSGTGSYEQYF.

The chain recombines TRBV24-1 with TRBJ2-3, with 12 bases identical to TRBD2. The CDR3 spans 16 residues. CDR1 and CDR2 (germline): KGHDR, SFDVKD. With V trimmed by 7 bases and J by 4 bases, 8 bases remained unmatched. In nucleotides, the CDR3 is TGTGCCACCAGCTCGACTAGCGGGAGAATTGCAGATACGCAGTATTTT. The encoded protein is CATSSTSGRIADTQYF.

The chain employs TRBV18 and TRBJ1-6, with 9 positions matching TRBD1. Germline V gene data show CDR1 as KGHSH and CDR2 as LQKENI. V lost 3 bases and J lost 7; bases outside the gene matches: 4. The CDR3 is 15 amino acids. The DNA of the CDR3 is TGTGCCAGCTCACCTCTGGGACAGGGAAATTCACCCCTCCACTTT. It codes for CASSPLGQGNSPLHF. Filled out from reference TRBV18 and TRBJ1-6, the complete variable domain reads NAGVMQNPRHLVRRRGQEARLRCSPMKGHSHVYWYRQLPEEGLKFMVYLQKENIIDESGMPKERFSAEFPKEGPSILRIQQVVRGDSAAYFCASSPLGQGNSPLHFGNGTRLTVT.

This clone was detected only once. V and J are TRBV12-3 or TRBV12-4 and TRBJ2-5, with D tentatively TRBD1 or TRBD2 (5 bases each). V lost 3 bases and J lost 5, with 10 bases in between. The CDR3 covers 13 residues. CDR3 residues: CASSFRGFETQYF. The CDR3 nucleotides are TGTGCCAGCAGTTTTCGGGGCTTTGAGACCCAGTACTTC.

This sequence joins TRBV6-4 and TRBJ1-6; no firm D call. Trimming stripped 4 bases from V and 9 bases from J, with 16 bases between. There are 15 residues in the CDR3. Germline V gene data show CDR1 as MRHNA and CDR2 as SNTAGT. The CDR3 loop is CASSVVHGEGSPLHF. The CDR3 region has the DNA TGTGCCAGCAGTGTGGTTCACGGAGAGGGTTCACCCCTCCACTTT.

In its sample, this clone was seen once. The chain couples TRBV5-1 to TRBJ2-7; TRBD2 might be the D (5 bases). Germline V CDR1 and CDR2: SGHRS, YFSETQ. The CDR3 length is 13 residues. V lost 0 bases and J 2 bases, leaving 6 bases between the germline ends. The CDR3 DNA follows: TGCGCCAGCAGCTTGGACGGGGCCTACGAGCAGTACTTC. It codes for CASSLDGAYEQYF.

J is TRBJ1-1 and V is TRBV5-1, with 9 bases that match TRBD1. The CDR3 extends over 15 amino acids. Germline V CDR1 and CDR2: SGHRS, YFSETQ. Trimming took 0 bases from V and 7 from J; bases not matched to a gene: 7. The DNA of the CDR3 is TGCGCCAGCAGCTTGGAAGGGACAGGGTCGGGTGAAGCTTTCTTT. Translation gives CASSLEGTGSGEAFF.

The chain is built from TRBV2 and TRBJ1-3, with 9 bases fitting TRBD1. The CDR3 is made up of 16 amino acids. The V and J ends lost 5 bases and 2 bases, in that order; junction bases with no gene match: 7. The V gene's germline CDR1 is SNHLY and CDR2 FYNNEI. The CDR3 here is CASSSGTGRPGNTIYF. The CDR3 bases are TGTGCCAGCAGTTCGGGGACAGGGAGACCTGGAAACACCATATATTTT.

This rearrangement joins TRBV7-9 to TRBJ2-1; 9 nucleotides align to TRBD1. V was clipped by 1 base and J by 9 bases; unmatched bases: 4. The CDR3 has 14 residues. Germline values: CDR1 SEHNR, CDR2 FQNEAQ (reference sequence). CDR3 loop: CASSLEQGASEQFF. DNA for the CDR3: TGTGCCAGCAGCTTAGAACAGGGGGCGAGTGAGCAGTTCTTC.

The chain combines TRBV5-8 with TRBJ1-1; D gene uncertain. Germline V gene data show CDR1 as SGHTS and CDR2 as YDEGEE. Between the trimmed V and J ends, which lost 4 bases and 4 bases, there was a span of 17 bases. The CDR3 runs to 15 residues. The CDR3 coding sequence is TGTGCCAGCAGCCCACGGGGTAGAGTTGGCACTGAAGCTTTCTTT. Residues: CASSPRGRVGTEAFF.

The chain employs TRBV3-1 (or the pseudogene TRBV3-2) and TRBJ2-7, with 10 bases lining up with TRBD2. V trimming: 0 bases; J trimming: 4 bases; junction bases outside the gene matches: 15. The CDR3 runs 19 residues. From germline, CDR1 is LGHDT and CDR2 YNNKEL (reference sequence). The CDR3 here is CASSQDPLGRTSGTYEQYF. In DNA, the CDR3 is TGTGCCAGCAGCCAAGATCCCCTCGGTAGGACTAGCGGAACTTACGAGCAGTACTTC.

The chain uses TRBV5-6 and TRBJ2-5, with D possibly being TRBD1 (6 bases). Germline CDR1 SGHDT, CDR2 YYEEEE. V shed 2 bases and J shed 4 bases, with 15 bases lying between them. The CDR3 loop spans 15 amino acids. CDR3 nucleotides: TGTGCCAGCAGCTTCGGGACATATACCCTAGAGACCCAGTACTTC. Protein sequence: CASSFGTYTLETQYF.

The count of this clone is one. The chain joins TRBV10-2 to TRBJ2-5; unclear D gene. The V and J ends lost 10 bases and 5 bases respectively, with 11 bases between them. The CDR3 is made up of 11 amino acids. Germline CDR1 and CDR2: WSHSY and SAAADI. CDR3 sequence: CATSLVETQYF. CDR3 in DNA: TGCGCCACCTCACTGGTGGAGACCCAGTACTTC.

This chain uses TRBV5-1 with TRBJ1-6, with a weak D call TRBD1 (6 bases). Trimming took 4 bases from V and 9 from J, leaving 17 bases between them. This CDR3 is 15 amino acids long. Germline assignment: CDR1 SGHRS and CDR2 YFSETQ. CDR3 protein: CASSPGDSTPSPLHF. For the CDR3, the DNA is TGCGCCAGCAGCCCAGGGGATTCAACACCTTCACCCCTCCACTTT.

The chain couples TRBV6-6 to TRBJ2-2, with 7 nucleotides matching TRBD2. J was trimmed by 9 bases and V by 8 bases; bases with no gene match: 12. This CDR3 comprises 14 residues. Germline CDR1 MNHNY, CDR2 SVGAGI (reference sequence). The CDR3 here is CASVTGGGIRELFF. The CDR3 coding sequence is TGTGCCAGCGTAACGGGAGGCGGAATTCGGGAGCTGTTTTTT.

This chain links TRBV6-5 with TRBJ1-2, with D uncertain. V was trimmed by 0 bases and J by 4 bases, leaving 6 bases between them. Germline CDR1 MNHEY, CDR2 SVGAGI. The CDR3 runs 13 residues. For the CDR3, the DNA is TGTGCCAGCAGTTACTCGGGCGGCTATGGCTACACCTTC. It is translated as CASSYSGGYGYTF.

The chain carries TRBV27 and TRBJ2-2; 8 positions agree with TRBD1. The CDR3 is 15 residues long. Germline CDR1 MNHEY, CDR2 SMNVEV (reference sequence). After removal of 6 bases from V and 9 bases from J, the junction contained 12 bases not matched to a gene. The CDR3: CASRPHSGGVWELFF. DNA of the CDR3: TGTGCCAGCAGACCGCACTCAGGGGGCGTGTGGGAGCTGTTTTTT.

This chain connects TRBV10-2 to TRBJ2-3; 7 bases fit TRBD1. The CDR3 runs 13 residues. Losses at the gene ends were 7 bases for V and 5 bases for J; bases not matched to a gene: 6. Per the germline V gene, CDR1 is WSHSY and CDR2 is SAAADI. The CDR3 DNA follows: TGCGCCAGCACAGGGGGTCGTGGAGATACGCAGTATTTT. Residues: CASTGGRGDTQYF.

The rearrangement joins TRBV30 to TRBJ1-4; D gene ambiguous. CDR3 length: 14 residues. CDR1 and CDR2 from the germline V gene are GTSNPN and SVGIG (reference sequence). V lost 5 bases, J lost 0 bases, and 10 bases lay in between. The CDR3 sequence: CAWGLTATNEKLFF. The CDR3 DNA sequence: TGTGCCTGGGGTCTAACTGCAACTAATGAAAAACTGTTTTTT.